One and the same sample provided the 26 T cell receptor beta chains below, sequenced in a study of T cell responses to AZD1222 COVID-19 vaccine. Assay: immunoSEQ multiplex PCR; the TCRdb copy retains only in-frame clones and omits some. The sample contains tens of thousands of clones, 80% to 90% of which appear only once. Source: peripheral blood, taken on day 0 of AZD1222 vaccination. The receptors shown here come from an adult in good health.

This clone was seen a single time. V is TRBV6-5 and J is TRBJ2-7, with 11 positions matching TRBD1. The length of the CDR3 is 16 residues. Germline V CDR1 and CDR2: MNHEY, SVGAGI. V gave up 4 bases and J gave up 2 bases; unmatched junction bases: 7. CDR3 protein: CASSSLDRGHAYEQYF. CDR3 nucleotide sequence: TGTGCCAGCAGTTCCCTGGACAGGGGGCACGCCTACGAGCAGTACTTC.

The chain couples TRBV19 to TRBJ1-4; no clear D gene. Germline loops: CDR1 LNHDA, CDR2 SQIVND (reference sequence). CDR3 length equals 14 residues. V shed 6 bases and J shed 7 bases, with 15 bases lying between them. CDR3 in DNA: TGTGCCAGTAGAAGAATCGGCACCGGTGAAAAACTGTTTTTT. Translating it yields CASRRIGTGEKLFF.

This sequence joins TRBV6-6 and TRBJ1-2; 7 bases agree with TRBD1. The CDR3 length is 15 residues. V was pared by 4 bases and J by 0 bases, with 5 bases of the junction left unmatched. Germline CDR1 and CDR2: MNHNY and SVGAGI (reference sequence). The DNA of the CDR3 is TGTGCCAGCAGTTCCGCAGGGGGGGCTAACTATGGCTACACCTTC. Translation gives CASSSAGGANYGYTF.

The chain carries TRBV11-2 and TRBJ2-1, with D perhaps matching TRBD1 (5 bases). The CDR3 is 15 amino acids. Germline assignment: CDR1 SGHAT and CDR2 FQNNGV. V lost 7 bases, J lost 5 bases, and 18 bases lay in between. CDR3 protein: CASIGANRYDNEQFF. DNA of the CDR3: TGTGCCAGCATAGGGGCCAATCGATATGACAATGAGCAGTTCTTC.

The V call is TRBV7-2, the J call TRBJ2-5, with D possibly being TRBD2 (7 bases). The V gene lost 0 bases and the J gene lost 2 bases, with 13 bases spanning the gap. This CDR3 has 16 amino acids. Germline CDR1 is SGHTA and CDR2 is FQGNSA. The CDR3 loop reads CASSLATGGGQETQYF. The CDR3 coding sequence is TGTGCCAGCAGCTTAGCCACGGGGGGCGGGCAAGAGACCCAGTACTTC.

V and J are TRBV6-5 and TRBJ1-1; D remains ambiguous. Germline V gene lookup returns CDR1 MNHEY and CDR2 SVGAGI. This CDR3 region has 13 residues. Trimming pared 2 bases from V and 2 bases from J, leaving 6 bases between. CDR3 amino acids: CASSYSHNTEAFF. The CDR3 nucleotides read TGTGCCAGCAGTTACAGCCACAACACTGAAGCTTTCTTT.

The chain carries TRBV6-5 and TRBJ1-6; unclear D gene. This CDR3 contains 14 residues. Trimming pared 2 bases from V and 5 bases from J, leaving 7 bases between. Per germline, CDR1 MNHEY and CDR2 SVGAGI. The CDR3 is CASSYRGNNSPLHF. The CDR3, as DNA: TGTGCCAGCAGTTACCGGGGAAATAATTCACCCCTCCACTTT.

The rearrangement links TRBV27 to TRBJ2-3; D remains ambiguous. V was shortened by 4 bases and J by 0 bases, with 11 bases between the two germline ends. Germline CDR1 and CDR2: MNHEY and SMNVEV (reference sequence). The CDR3 length is 15 residues. CDR3 in DNA: TGTGCCAGCAGTTCCCAGACGCTAAGCACAGATACGCAGTATTTT. It encodes CASSSQTLSTDTQYF.

V usage is TRBV27 and J usage is TRBJ2-2; TRBD1 might be the D (8 bases). The germline gives CDR1 MNHEY, CDR2 SMNVEV (reference sequence). V shed 5 bases and J shed 4 bases, with 20 bases lying between them. The CDR3 has 17 amino acids. In nucleotides, the CDR3 is TGTGCCAGCAGTCTAGGTCCAAACAGGGGGGGCACCGGGGAGCTGTTTTTT. It is translated as CASSLGPNRGGTGELFF.

This clone has a single count. J is TRBJ2-1 and V is TRBV4-3; D remains unclear. Germline loops: CDR1 LGHNA, CDR2 YSLEER. V was trimmed by 5 bases and J by 8 bases, leaving 19 bases between them. The CDR3 loop spans 15 amino acids. This chain's CDR3 is CASSSRLNRVDEQFF. In DNA, the CDR3 is TGCGCCAGCAGCTCCCGTTTGAACCGGGTGGATGAGCAGTTCTTC.

The rearrangement uses TRBV24-1 and TRBJ2-1, with 8 nucleotides matching TRBD1. The germline V gene has CDR1 KGHDR and CDR2 SFDVKD. With 4 bases clipped from V and 5 bases from J, the junction kept 0 bases outside the gene matches. This CDR3 has 13 amino acids. CDR3 loop: CATSETGDNEQFF. The CDR3 nucleotides are TGTGCCACCAGTGAGACAGGGGACAATGAGCAGTTCTTC.

This rearrangement joins TRBV2 to TRBJ1-4; D is uncertain. Trimming removed 6 bases at V and 8 bases at J, with 7 bases between. The germline CDR1 and CDR2 sequences are SNHLY and FYNNEI. The CDR3 is 11 amino acids. CDR3 residues: CASRVEEKLFF. The CDR3 DNA reads TGTGCCAGCAGGGTGGAGGAAAAACTGTTTTTT. Using reference TRBV2 and TRBJ1-4 for the parts outside the CDR3, the full variable domain is EPEVTQTPSHQVTQMGQEVILRCVPISNHLYFYWYRQILGQKVEFLVSFYNNEISEKSEIFDDQFSVERPDGSNFTLKIRSTKLEDSAMYFCASRVEEKLFFGSGTQLSVL.

The V and J genes are TRBV30 and TRBJ2-7; 7 bases align to TRBD2. Trimming at V came to 8 bases and at J to 0 bases, leaving 7 bases not matched to a gene. Per germline, CDR1 GTSNPN and CDR2 SVGIG (reference sequence). There are 13 residues in the CDR3. The CDR3: CAGAGATSYEQYF. The CDR3 DNA reads TGTGCCGGTGCGGGAGCTACCTCCTACGAGCAGTACTTC.

The CDR3 loop is CASSATEGPVSYEQYF. The CDR3 bases are TGTGCCAGCAGCGCGACGGAGGGCCCCGTCTCCTACGAGCAGTACTTC. The J gene is TRBJ2-7, the V gene TRBV7-6; possibly TRBD2 for D (6 bases). CDR1 is SGHVS and CDR2 is FNYEAQ in the germline V gene. The CDR3 length is 16 residues. V lost 5 bases to trimming and J lost 0 bases, with 17 bases between them.

V gene TRBV28 combines with J gene TRBJ1-1, with D uncertain. Germline V gives CDR1 MDHEN, CDR2 SYDVKM. V lost 7 bases, J lost 1 base, and 10 bases lay in between. This CDR3 spans 13 amino acids. The CDR3, as DNA: TGTGCCAGCATCTCGTATCCGAACACTGAAGCTTTCTTT. Encoded protein: CASISYPNTEAFF.

The V call is TRBV27, the J call TRBJ2-7; D possibly uses TRBD1 or TRBD2 (5 bases each). Trimming took 3 bases from V and 1 from J, leaving 13 bases between them. Germline V gene data show CDR1 as MNHEY and CDR2 as SMNVEV (reference sequence). The CDR3 loop spans 15 amino acids. The CDR3 coding sequence is TGTGCCAGCAGTTTGGGGACGAGACCATCCTACGAGCAGTACTTC. The encoded protein is CASSLGTRPSYEQYF.

This chain uses TRBV5-6 with TRBJ1-4; maybe TRBD1 (6 bases). The germline CDR1 and CDR2 sequences are SGHDT and YYEEEE. The germline V and J ends were trimmed by 4 bases and 9 bases, with 16 bases remaining between them. CDR3 length: 14 residues. As DNA, the CDR3 is TGTGCCAGCAGCAAAACAGGGTCGGTGAAAAAACTGTTTTTT. Encoded protein: CASSKTGSVKKLFF.

The rearrangement joins TRBV5-5 to TRBJ2-1, with D uncertain. Germline CDR1 is SGHKS and CDR2 is YYEKEE (reference sequence). This CDR3 has 12 residues. Trimming cost V 2 bases and J 7 bases, with 7 bases left between them. The CDR3 loop reads CASSFVGNEQFF. In DNA, the CDR3 is TGTGCCAGCAGCTTCGTTGGGAATGAGCAGTTCTTC.

The chain employs TRBV6-1 and TRBJ2-5, with 12 positions matching TRBD1. V shed 2 bases, J shed 4 bases, and the junction held 8 bases outside the gene matches. CDR1 is MNHNS and CDR2 is SASEGT in the germline V gene. The CDR3 has 17 residues. The CDR3 loop reads CASSEIGTGGGPETQYF. DNA for the CDR3: TGTGCCAGCAGTGAAATTGGGACAGGGGGCGGTCCAGAGACCCAGTACTTC.

The chain has TRBV4-3 and TRBJ2-3; D is possibly TRBD2 (6 bases). The germline V gene encodes CDR1 LGHNA and CDR2 YSLEER. V lost 1 base and J lost 5, with 10 bases in between. The CDR3 is 14 residues long. CDR3 region: CASSQGTSQDTQYF. DNA for the CDR3: TGCGCCAGCAGCCAAGGTACTAGCCAAGATACGCAGTATTTT.

This clone was recorded a few times. The J gene is TRBJ1-6, the V gene TRBV27; perhaps TRBD1 as D (5 bases). The V end lost 6 bases, the J end lost 7 bases, and 19 bases lay between the germline ends. Germline CDR1 reads MNHEY; CDR2 reads SMNVEV (reference sequence). The CDR3 length is 16 residues. The CDR3 loop reads CASRPQARGSNSPLHF. The CDR3 DNA sequence: TGTGCCAGCAGGCCACAGGCCCGTGGGTCCAATTCACCCCTCCACTTT.

The chain has TRBV27 and TRBJ1-2, with D possibly being TRBD1 (5 bases). This CDR3 comprises 12 residues. The V and J ends lost 5 bases and 8 bases respectively, with 12 bases between them. Germline CDR1 and CDR2: MNHEY and SMNVEV (reference sequence). CDR3 in amino acids: CASSPRGRGYTF. The CDR3 bases are TGTGCCAGCAGTCCGAGGGGAAGGGGCTACACCTTC.

V gene TRBV27 combines with J gene TRBJ1-6; no firm D call. V lost 5 bases and J 0 bases, leaving 17 bases between the germline ends. This CDR3 spans 18 amino acids. Germline CDR1 reads MNHEY; CDR2 reads SMNVEV (reference sequence). The CDR3 DNA sequence: TGTGCCAGCAGTCCCTATACCCCACAGAGCTCCTATAATTCACCCCTCCACTTT. Translation gives CASSPYTPQSSYNSPLHF.

The chain carries TRBV30 and TRBJ2-7; D not resolved. The CDR3 is 11 amino acids. Looked up from germline, CDR1 is GTSNPN and CDR2 is SVGIG (reference sequence). V dropped 3 bases and J dropped 5 bases, with 8 bases sitting between them. The DNA of the CDR3 is TGTGCCTGGAGCCGGCGCCACGAGCAGTACTTC. As protein: CAWSRRHEQYF. Combining the CDR3 with reference TRBV30 and TRBJ2-7 gives the whole variable domain SQTIHQWPATLVQPVGSPLSLECTVEGTSNPNLYWYRQAAGRGLQLLFYSVGIGQISSEVPQNLSASRPQDRQFILSSKKLLLSDSGFYLCAWSRRHEQYFGPGTRLTVT.

CDR3 in DNA: TGTGCCAGCAGTTTGACCGGACACCTGGGGGAAAAACTGTTTTTT. Its translation is CASSLTGHLGEKLFF. The chain has TRBV7-2 and TRBJ1-4; weak D call: TRBD1 (5 bases). Germline CDR1 is SGHTA and CDR2 is FQGNSA. This CDR3 is 15 amino acids long. Trimming took 6 bases from V and 8 from J, leaving 19 bases between them.

The CDR3: CASSPGQGDNNEQFF. In nucleotides, the CDR3 is TGCGCCAGCAGCCCAGGCCAGGGGGACAACAATGAGCAGTTCTTC. The chain carries TRBV5-1 and TRBJ2-1, with 7 bases aligning to TRBD1. The CDR3 spans 15 residues. Per germline, CDR1 SGHRS and CDR2 YFSETQ. The V segment lost 4 bases and the J segment 5 bases; nucleotides outside the gene matches: 9.